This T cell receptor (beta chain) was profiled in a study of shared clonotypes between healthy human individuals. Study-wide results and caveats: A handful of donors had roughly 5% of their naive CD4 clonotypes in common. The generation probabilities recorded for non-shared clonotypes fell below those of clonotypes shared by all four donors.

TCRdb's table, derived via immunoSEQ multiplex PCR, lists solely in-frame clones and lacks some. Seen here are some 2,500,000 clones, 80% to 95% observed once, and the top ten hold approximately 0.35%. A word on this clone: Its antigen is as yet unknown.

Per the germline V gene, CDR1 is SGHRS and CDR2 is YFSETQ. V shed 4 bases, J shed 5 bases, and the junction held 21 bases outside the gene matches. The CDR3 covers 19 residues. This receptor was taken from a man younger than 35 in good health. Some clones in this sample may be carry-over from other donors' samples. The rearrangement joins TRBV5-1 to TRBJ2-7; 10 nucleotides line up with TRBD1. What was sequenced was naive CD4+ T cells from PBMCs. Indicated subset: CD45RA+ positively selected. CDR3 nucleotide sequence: TGCGCCAGCAGCCCGCGACAGGGGGCGCGTTTCAGGACACCCGACGAGCAGTACTTC. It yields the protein CASSPRQGARFRTPDEQYF.